These 23 T cell receptor beta chains share one sample of origin, sequenced in a study of cytomegalovirus exposure and HLA in healthy donors. Vbeta (60) and Jbeta (13) primers were used in the PCR. Assay: immunoSEQ multiplex PCR; the TCRdb copy retains only in-frame clones and omits some. The sample contains some 150,000 clones, 60% to 80% of which appear only once. Sequencing was done on a sample of PBMCs. The receptors come from a male donor in good health and CMV-seronegative.

This chain links TRBV9 with TRBJ2-3; 12 bases line up with TRBD2. CDR3 length: 16 amino acids. Trimming took 10 bases from V and 0 from J; bases not matched to a gene: 9. In germline, CDR1 is SGDLS, CDR2 YYNGEE. In nucleotides, the CDR3 is TGTGCCCCAACGACTAGCGGGGGACCGAGCACAGATACGCAGTATTTT. Translation gives CAPTTSGGPSTDTQYF.

The chain uses TRBV19 and TRBJ2-5; 7 positions match TRBD1. CDR3 length equals 13 residues. In germline, CDR1 is LNHDA, CDR2 SQIVND (reference sequence). The ends lost 10 bases at V and 1 base at J; junction bases unmatched: 6. The CDR3 nucleotides read TGTGCCACCGGCAAGGGGGCCCAAGAGACCCAGTACTTC. The encoded protein is CATGKGAQETQYF.

The rearrangement joins TRBV27 to TRBJ1-5; 9 bases line up with TRBD1. The trim removed 2 bases at V and 2 bases at J, leaving 7 bases unmatched. The CDR3 contains 17 residues. CDR1 is MNHEY and CDR2 is SMNVEV in the germline V gene (reference sequence). The CDR3 region is CASSLKGTGKGNQPQHF. The CDR3, as DNA: TGTGCCAGCAGTTTAAAGGGGACAGGGAAGGGCAATCAGCCCCAGCATTTT.

J is TRBJ1-2 and V is TRBV19; possibly TRBD1 for D (6 bases). V gave up 7 bases and J gave up 8 bases, with 20 bases separating them. The CDR3 is 14 amino acids. CDR1 LNHDA and CDR2 SQIVND come from the germline V gene (reference sequence). Here the CDR3 DNA reads TGTGCCAGTAAACCCGCCCGGGGGGCGCAGGGCTACACCTTC. Translated: CASKPARGAQGYTF.

V and J are TRBV4-3 and TRBJ1-3; D perhaps matches TRBD1 (6 bases). CDR1 is LGHNA, CDR2 YSLEER, per germline. Trimming stripped 0 bases from V and 2 bases from J, with 8 bases between. The CDR3 spans 15 residues. Here the CDR3 reads CASSQDGGAGNTIYF. The CDR3 DNA reads TGCGCCAGCAGCCAAGATGGGGGCGCTGGAAACACCATATATTTT.

V is TRBV7-3 and J is TRBJ2-5; the match to TRBD2 covers 16 bases. Trimming cost V 5 bases and J 5 bases; bases outside gene matches: 2. Germline CDR1 reads SGHTA; CDR2 reads FQGTGA. This CDR3 region has 15 residues. The CDR3 protein is CASSRGLAGGETQYF. In DNA, the CDR3 is TGTGCCAGCAGCCGGGGACTAGCGGGAGGGGAGACCCAGTACTTC.

This clone has only a few counts. The chain joins TRBV4-1 to TRBJ2-1; 15 nucleotides line up with TRBD2. Per germline, CDR1 MGHRA and CDR2 YSYEKL. CDR3 length equals 16 residues. Unmatched junction bases numbered 7, after V lost 3 bases and J lost 10 bases. The CDR3 nucleotides are TGCGCCAGCAGCCATAGGACTAGCGGGGGGGCAGGGGAGCAGTTCTTC. Its translation is CASSHRTSGGAGEQFF.

Note on this clone: The sample contains more than one DNA sequence encoding this CDR3. This chain uses TRBV7-9 with TRBJ2-5; a possible D gene is TRBD1 (6 bases). The V end was cut by 4 bases, the J end by 8 bases, with 14 bases between. The V gene's germline CDR1 is SEHNR and CDR2 FQNEAQ (reference sequence). This CDR3 is 13 amino acids long. The CDR3 loop is CASSSYRVETQYF. CDR3 nucleotides: TGTGCCAGCAGCTCATACAGGGTAGAAACCCAGTACTTC.

The rearrangement joins TRBV27 to TRBJ2-4, with 12 nucleotides matching TRBD2. The CDR3 loop spans 16 amino acids. Trimming removed 4 bases from V and 6 bases from J; junction bases left unmatched: 7. Germline V gene sequence: CDR1 MNHEY, CDR2 SMNVEV (reference sequence). The CDR3 protein is CASSSLASGGGNIQYF. The CDR3 region has the DNA TGTGCCAGCAGTTCATTGGCTAGCGGGGGGGGAAACATTCAGTACTTC.

The chain links TRBV7-9 to TRBJ2-7; D perhaps matches TRBD2 (6 bases). The V gene's germline CDR1 is SEHNR and CDR2 FQNEAQ (reference sequence). The V and J ends lost 3 bases and 9 bases respectively, with 18 bases between them. The CDR3 is made up of 14 amino acids. CDR3 amino acids: CASSFGGAGAGQYF. CDR3 DNA: TGTGCCAGCAGCTTCGGAGGGGCCGGGGCGGGGCAGTACTTC.

This clone was detected a few times. The V gene is TRBV5-6, the J gene TRBJ2-1, with TRBD2 matching over 13 bases. Germline V gene sequence: CDR1 SGHDT, CDR2 YYEEEE. With V trimmed by 4 bases and J by 9 bases, 10 bases remained unmatched. This CDR3 contains 16 residues. This chain's CDR3 is CASSGTSGGARGEQFF. The CDR3 DNA reads TGTGCCAGCAGCGGTACTAGCGGGGGGGCGAGAGGTGAGCAGTTCTTC.

This clone was counted only a few times. The chain uses TRBV30 and TRBJ1-3; 7 nucleotides align to TRBD1. Germline V gives CDR1 GTSNPN, CDR2 SVGIG (reference sequence). Trimming cost V 2 bases and J 2 bases; bases outside gene matches: 3. The length of the CDR3 is 14 residues. The CDR3 DNA follows: TGTGCCTGGAGTAAGGGGGCCGCTGGAAACACCATATATTTT. It codes for CAWSKGAAGNTIYF.

In its sample, this clone was seen once. This rearrangement joins TRBV11-3 to TRBJ2-1, with TRBD2 matching over 7 bases. Germline trimming cut 5 bases from V and 0 bases from J; bases unmatched to any gene: 7. The CDR3 length is 16 residues. Germline V gene data show CDR1 as SGHNT and CDR2 as YENEEA. CDR3 DNA: TGTGCCAGCAGCCCCGGGGGAGGGGACTCCTACAATGAGCAGTTCTTC. Its translation: CASSPGGGDSYNEQFF.

The rearrangement joins TRBV19 to TRBJ1-5; 7 nucleotides match TRBD1. V lost 6 bases and J lost 3; bases outside the gene matches: 11. The CDR3 extends over 16 amino acids. Germline values: CDR1 LNHDA, CDR2 SQIVND (reference sequence). CDR3 coding DNA: TGTGCCAGTAGCCGGGACAGACTCGACAACAATCAGCCCCAGCATTTT. This sequence encodes CASSRDRLDNNQPQHF.

The DNA of the CDR3 is TGTGCCACCAGCAGAGGAGGGAGCGGGAGAGCAGAAGATACGCAGTATTTT. This gives the protein CATSRGGSGRAEDTQYF. The chain uses TRBV15 and TRBJ2-3, with 8 bases lining up with TRBD2. Germline trimming cut 1 base from V and 5 bases from J; bases unmatched to any gene: 11. Per germline, CDR1 LNHNV and CDR2 YYDKDF (reference sequence). This CDR3 is built from 17 residues.

The rearrangement uses TRBV6-5 and TRBJ1-2, with 7 bases that match TRBD1. Losses at the gene ends were 3 bases for V and 7 bases for J; bases not matched to a gene: 11. CDR3 length: 15 residues. Germline CDR1 MNHEY, CDR2 SVGAGI. The CDR3 DNA sequence: TGTGCCAGCAGTTATCAGGGGGTAGGCCCCCTTGGCTACACCTTC. Protein product: CASSYQGVGPLGYTF.

In its sample, this clone was seen once. The chain uses TRBV7-9 and TRBJ1-1; the match to TRBD1 covers 10 bases. The junction had 7 bases not matched to a gene; V was cut back by 1 base and J by 5 bases. CDR3 length: 16 amino acids. Germline CDR1 SEHNR, CDR2 FQNEAQ (reference sequence). For the CDR3, the DNA is TGTGCCAGCAGCTTAGGGGACAGGGGAATTAATACTGAAGCTTTCTTT. Translating gives CASSLGDRGINTEAFF. The complete variable domain, with remaining parts taken from reference TRBV7-9 and TRBJ1-1, reads DTGVSQNPRHKITKRGQNVTFRCDPISEHNRLYWYRQTLGQGPEFLTYFQNEAQLEKSRLLSDRFSAERPKGSFSTLEIQRTEQGDSAMYLCASSLGDRGINTEAFFGQGTRLTVV.

Points on this clone: The junction and the germline gene differ at one end; a read error may be behind it. The chain joins TRBV7-7 to TRBJ2-1; D might be TRBD2 (7 bases). Per the germline V gene, CDR1 is SSHAT and CDR2 is FNYEAQ (reference sequence). The CDR3 has 15 amino acids. The CDR3 coding sequence is TGTGCTAGCAGCCCCCGCGGGGGCCCGAACAATGAGCAGTTCTTC. Its translation is CASSPRGGPNNEQFF.

This chain uses TRBV6-5 with TRBJ2-5; TRBD1 matches 8 bases. J lost 1 base, V lost 5 bases, and 3 bases had no gene match. There are 14 residues in the CDR3. CDR1 is MNHEY, CDR2 SVGAGI, per germline. The CDR3 sequence: CASSTGTGQETQYF. CDR3 nucleotide sequence: TGTGCCAGCAGTACGGGGACAGGCCAAGAGACCCAGTACTTC.

In the case of this clone: At one end, the junction sequence differs from germline, possibly due to a read error. The chain employs TRBV7-9 and TRBJ2-7, with 10 bases that match TRBD2. CDR3 length: 17 residues. From germline, CDR1 is SEHNR and CDR2 FQNEAQ (reference sequence). The CDR3 loop is CSSIPKGVAGGNYEQYF. Written as DNA, the CDR3 is TGTTCCAGCATCCCGAAGGGGGTAGCGGGGGGCAACTACGAGCAGTACTTC.

This clone was counted between two and nine times. V usage is TRBV7-9 and J usage is TRBJ2-1; no clear D gene. The CDR3 loop spans 12 amino acids. The germline gives CDR1 SEHNR, CDR2 FQNEAQ (reference sequence). The germline V and J ends were trimmed by 4 bases and 5 bases, with 6 bases remaining between them. The DNA for the CDR3 is TGTGCCAGCAGCTCCGGTCACAATGAGCAGTTCTTC. It codes for CASSSGHNEQFF.

The chain couples TRBV15 to TRBJ1-2, with D possibly matching TRBD1 (5 bases). The V gene's germline CDR1 is LNHNV and CDR2 YYDKDF (reference sequence). The V end was cut by 0 bases, the J end by 3 bases, with 11 bases between. The CDR3 length is 15 residues. The CDR3 sequence: CATSRDSKGDYGYTF. DNA for the CDR3: TGTGCCACCAGCAGAGATTCAAAAGGGGACTATGGCTACACCTTC.

The rearrangement uses TRBV6-6 and TRBJ2-3; TRBD1 matches at 7 bases. V lost 3 bases, J lost 11 bases, and 5 bases stayed unmatched. CDR3 size: 12 residues. Germline lookup yields CDR1 MNHNY and CDR2 SVGAGI (reference sequence). CDR3 in DNA: TGTGCCAGCAGTTATACGCAGGGGGAGCAGTATTTT. It specifies CASSYTQGEQYF.